Included here is one TCR beta chain sequence, with context. Additional DNA sequences in this sample encode the identical CDR3. Clones were sequenced by immunoSEQ multiplex PCR, and TCRdb holds only the in-frame ones, with some missing. The sample has around 130,000 clones, about 89% seen once. The sample is drawn from a study of control samples from healthy donors and cancer patients. The CDR3 runs 13 residues. V lost 7 bases to trimming and J lost 0 bases, with 8 bases between them. This chain links TRBV12-3 or TRBV12-4 with TRBJ2-3, with TRBD2 as a possible D gene (6 bases). The sequence came from a man in his fifties or sixties in good health. Sample: blood. The CDR3, as DNA: TGTGCCAGCAAACGGGGGAGCACAGATACGCAGTATTTT. This encodes CASKRGSTDTQYF.